A selection of T cell receptor beta chains follows, all from one sample in a study of cytomegalovirus exposure and HLA in healthy donors. The method was immunoSEQ multiplex PCR; TCRdb's version includes in-frame clones alone and lacks a portion of them. Of more than 130,000 clones detected, around three quarters appear once; the ten largest clones hold under 2.5%. The sequencing sample was made of PBMCs. These receptors came from a man aged 25-45 years in good health and CMV-seronegative. CDR3s include the opening cysteine and the closing phenylalanine or tryptophan. A D gene is named only where the DNA matches it firmly. Clone size is not always given. Where it is, it says once, few, many or a class for expanded clones.

v_call	j_call	clone_size	d_call	cdr3_aa	cdr3_nt
TRBV13	TRBJ2-7	NA	NA	CASSQVGRSYEQYF	TGTGCCAGCAGCCAGGTGGGGAGATCCTACGAGCAGTACTTC
TRBV4-1	TRBJ2-5	NA	NA	CASSLLDGPQYF	TGCGCCAGCAGCCTCTTGGATGGGCCCCAGTACTTC
TRBV7-6	TRBJ1-2	NA	TRBD1	CASSPWDRPYGYTF	TGTGCCAGCAGCCCGTGGGACAGGCCATATGGCTACACCTTC
TRBV19	TRBJ2-7	NA	NA	CASSSDRPSYEQYF	TGTGCCAGTAGTTCCGACAGACCCTCCTACGAGCAGTACTTC
TRBV6-5	TRBJ2-1	few	NA	CASSWFTGMDEQFF	TGTGCCAGCAGCTGGTTCACGGGAATGGATGAGCAGTTCTTC
TRBV19	TRBJ2-7	once	TRBD1	CASSLRTGEAYEQYF	TGTGCCAGTAGTCTACGGACAGGGGAGGCCTACGAGCAGTACTTC
TRBV25-1	TRBJ2-5	NA	TRBD1	CASSPHRGFETQYF	TGTGCCAGCAGTCCCCACAGGGGGTTCGAGACCCAGTACTTC
TRBV2	TRBJ1-1	NA	TRBD1	CASSGQGYTEAFF	TGTGCCAGCAGTGGACAGGGGTACACTGAAGCTTTCTTT
TRBV28	TRBJ2-2	NA	TRBD2	CASRGTSGRVPNTGELFF	TGTGCCAGCAGGGGGACTAGCGGGAGAGTTCCGAACACCGGGGAGCTGTTTTTT
TRBV5-6	TRBJ1-5	NA	NA	CASSHRDKNQPQHF	TGTGCCAGCAGCCATCGGGACAAAAATCAGCCCCAGCATTTT
TRBV19	TRBJ1-5	NA	NA	CASSIREDNQPQHF	TGTGCCAGTAGTATCAGGGAAGACAATCAGCCCCAGCATTTT
TRBV29-1	TRBJ2-3	NA	TRBD2	CSVESTSGGIDTQYF	TGCAGCGTTGAAAGTACTAGCGGGGGGATAGATACGCAGTATTTT
TRBV7-9	TRBJ2-7	NA	NA	CASSSILPTGHTNPYEQYF	TGTGCCAGCAGCTCCATCCTGCCTACGGGACACACAAACCCATACGAGCAGTACTTC
TRBV11-2	TRBJ2-1	NA	TRBD2	CASSLKLAGWGNEQFF	TGTGCCAGCAGCTTAAAACTAGCGGGATGGGGCAATGAGCAGTTCTTC
TRBV28	TRBJ1-2	NA	TRBD1	CASSPTGGRYGYTF	TGTGCCAGCAGTCCTACAGGGGGGAGGTATGGCTACACCTTC
TRBV28	TRBJ1-2	NA	NA	CASSFMGTVYGYTF	TGTGCCAGCAGTTTTATGGGGACTGTCTATGGCTACACCTTC